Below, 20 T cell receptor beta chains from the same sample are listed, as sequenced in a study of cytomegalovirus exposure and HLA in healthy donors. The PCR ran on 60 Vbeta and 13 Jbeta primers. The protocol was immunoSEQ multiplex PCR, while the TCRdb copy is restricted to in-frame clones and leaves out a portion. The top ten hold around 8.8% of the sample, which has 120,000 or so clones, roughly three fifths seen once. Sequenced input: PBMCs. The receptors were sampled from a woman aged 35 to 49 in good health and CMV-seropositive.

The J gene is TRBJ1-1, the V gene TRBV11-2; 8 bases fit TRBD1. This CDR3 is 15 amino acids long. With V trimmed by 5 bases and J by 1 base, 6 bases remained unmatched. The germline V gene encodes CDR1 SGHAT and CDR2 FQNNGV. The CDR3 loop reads CASSPGQGANTEAFF. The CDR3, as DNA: TGTGCCAGCAGCCCCGGACAGGGTGCGAACACTGAAGCTTTCTTT.

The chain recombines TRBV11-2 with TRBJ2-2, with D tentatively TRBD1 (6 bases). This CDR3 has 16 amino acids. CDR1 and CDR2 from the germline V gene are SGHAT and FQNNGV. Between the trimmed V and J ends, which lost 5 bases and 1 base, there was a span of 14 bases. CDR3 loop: CASSLPTGQNTGELFF. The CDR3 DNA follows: TGTGCCAGCAGCCTCCCGACAGGCCAGAACACCGGGGAGCTGTTTTTT. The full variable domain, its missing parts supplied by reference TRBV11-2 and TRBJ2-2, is EAGVAQSPRYKIIEKRQSVAFWCNPISGHATLYWYQQILGQGPKLLIQFQNNGVVDDSQLPKDRFSAERLKGVDSTLKIQPAKLEDSAVYLCASSLPTGQNTGELFFGEGSRLTVL.

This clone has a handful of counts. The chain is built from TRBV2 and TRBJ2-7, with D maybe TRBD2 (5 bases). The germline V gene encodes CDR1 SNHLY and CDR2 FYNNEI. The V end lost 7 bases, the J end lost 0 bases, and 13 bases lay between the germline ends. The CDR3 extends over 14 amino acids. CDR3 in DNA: TGTGCCAGCACCCTGGACTCTCTCTCCTACGAGCAGTACTTC. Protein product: CASTLDSLSYEQYF.

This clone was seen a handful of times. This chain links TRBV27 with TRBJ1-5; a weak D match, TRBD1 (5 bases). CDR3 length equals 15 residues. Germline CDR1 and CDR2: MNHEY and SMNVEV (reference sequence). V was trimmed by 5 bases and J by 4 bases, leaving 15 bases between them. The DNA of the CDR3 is TGTGCCAGCAGTCCTTACGGACAACCTAATCAGCCCCAGCATTTT. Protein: CASSPYGQPNQPQHF.

CDR3 sequence reads: CASRVTGVGDTQYF. CDR3 sequence (DNA): TGTGCCAGCAGGGTAACAGGGGTCGGAGATACGCAGTATTTT. This rearrangement joins TRBV6-5 to TRBJ2-3, with TRBD1 matching 7 bases. The CDR3 runs 14 residues. Unmatched junction bases numbered 8, after V lost 6 bases and J lost 5 bases. CDR1 and CDR2 from the germline V gene are MNHEY and SVGAGI.

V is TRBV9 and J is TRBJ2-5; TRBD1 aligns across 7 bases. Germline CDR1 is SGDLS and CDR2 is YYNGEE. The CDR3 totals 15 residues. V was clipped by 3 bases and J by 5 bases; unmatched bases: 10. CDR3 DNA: TGTGCCAGCAGCGCATCGACAGGGAAGGGTGAGACCCAGTACTTC. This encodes CASSASTGKGETQYF.

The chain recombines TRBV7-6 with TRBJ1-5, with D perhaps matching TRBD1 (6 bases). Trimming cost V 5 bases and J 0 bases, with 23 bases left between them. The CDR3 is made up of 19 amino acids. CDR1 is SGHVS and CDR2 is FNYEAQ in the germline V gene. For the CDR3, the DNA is TGTGCCAGCAGCACCTCCGAGCGGGACACACCTTATAGCAATCAGCCCCAGCATTTT. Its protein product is CASSTSERDTPYSNQPQHF.

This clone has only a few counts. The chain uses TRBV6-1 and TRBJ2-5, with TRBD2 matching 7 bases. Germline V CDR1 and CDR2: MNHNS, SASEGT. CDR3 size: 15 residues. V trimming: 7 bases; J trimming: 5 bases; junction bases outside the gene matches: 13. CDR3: CASIREGSPGETQYF. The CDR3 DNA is TGTGCCAGCATTAGGGAGGGCAGCCCAGGGGAGACCCAGTACTTC.

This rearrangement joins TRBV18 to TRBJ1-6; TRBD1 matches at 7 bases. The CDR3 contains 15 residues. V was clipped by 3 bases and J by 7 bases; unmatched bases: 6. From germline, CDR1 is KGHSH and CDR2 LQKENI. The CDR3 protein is CASSPQGDGNSPLHF. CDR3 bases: TGTGCCAGCTCACCGCAGGGGGATGGCAATTCACCCCTCCACTTT.

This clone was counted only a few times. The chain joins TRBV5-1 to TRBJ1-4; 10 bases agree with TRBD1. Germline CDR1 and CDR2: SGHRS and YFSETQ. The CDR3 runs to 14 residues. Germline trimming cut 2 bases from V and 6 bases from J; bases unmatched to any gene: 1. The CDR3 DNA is TGCGCCAGCAGCTTCGGGACAGGGGATGAAAAACTGTTTTTT. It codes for CASSFGTGDEKLFF. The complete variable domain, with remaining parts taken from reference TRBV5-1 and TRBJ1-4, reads KAGVTQTPRYLIKTRGQQVTLSCSPISGHRSVSWYQQTPGQGLQFLFEYFSETQRNKGNFPGRFSGRQFSNSRSEMNVSTLELGDSALYLCASSFGTGDEKLFFGSGTQLSVL.

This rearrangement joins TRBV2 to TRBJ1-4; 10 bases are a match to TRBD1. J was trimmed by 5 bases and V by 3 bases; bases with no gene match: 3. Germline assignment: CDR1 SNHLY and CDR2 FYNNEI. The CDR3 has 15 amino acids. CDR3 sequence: CASSEGGQGNEKLFF. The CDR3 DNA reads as TGTGCCAGCAGTGAGGGGGGACAGGGGAATGAAAAACTGTTTTTT.

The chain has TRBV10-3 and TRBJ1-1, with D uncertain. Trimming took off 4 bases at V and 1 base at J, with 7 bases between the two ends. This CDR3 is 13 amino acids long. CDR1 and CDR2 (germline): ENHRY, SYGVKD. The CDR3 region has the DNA TGTGCCATCAGTGGTGGAGGGAACACTGAAGCTTTCTTT. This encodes CAISGGGNTEAFF.

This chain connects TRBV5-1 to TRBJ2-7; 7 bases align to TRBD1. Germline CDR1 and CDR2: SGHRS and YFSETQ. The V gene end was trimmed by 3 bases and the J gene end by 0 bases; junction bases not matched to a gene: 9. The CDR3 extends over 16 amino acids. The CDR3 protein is CASSSPTGASSYEQYF. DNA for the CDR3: TGCGCCAGCAGCTCCCCCACAGGGGCCAGCTCCTACGAGCAGTACTTC.

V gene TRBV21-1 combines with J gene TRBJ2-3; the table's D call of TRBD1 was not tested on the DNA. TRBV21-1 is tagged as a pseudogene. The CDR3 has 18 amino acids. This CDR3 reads CASSSLPTGSINTDTQYF. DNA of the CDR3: TGTGCCAGCAGCTCACTACCTACAGGGAGCATAAACACAGATACGCAGTATTTT.

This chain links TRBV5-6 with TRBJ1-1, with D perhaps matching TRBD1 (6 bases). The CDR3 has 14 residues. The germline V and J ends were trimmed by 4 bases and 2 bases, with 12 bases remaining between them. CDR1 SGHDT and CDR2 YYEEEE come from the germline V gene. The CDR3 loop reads CASSPRGVNTEAFF. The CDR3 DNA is TGTGCCAGCAGCCCCAGGGGTGTAAACACTGAAGCTTTCTTT.

The CDR3 DNA sequence: TGTGCCAGCAGCTTCGCGGATAAACTGTTTTTT. It yields the protein CASSFADKLFF. The V call is TRBV7-9, the J call TRBJ1-4; no definite D call. Trimming took 3 bases from V and 11 from J, leaving 7 bases between them. Germline loops: CDR1 SEHNR, CDR2 FQNEAQ (reference sequence). This CDR3 region has 11 residues.

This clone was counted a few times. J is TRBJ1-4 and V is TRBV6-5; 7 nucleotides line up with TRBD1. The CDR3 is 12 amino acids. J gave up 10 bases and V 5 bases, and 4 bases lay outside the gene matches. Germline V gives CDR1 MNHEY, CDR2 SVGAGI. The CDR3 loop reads CASSPDRVKLFF. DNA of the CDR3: TGTGCCAGCAGTCCCGACAGGGTAAAACTGTTTTTT.

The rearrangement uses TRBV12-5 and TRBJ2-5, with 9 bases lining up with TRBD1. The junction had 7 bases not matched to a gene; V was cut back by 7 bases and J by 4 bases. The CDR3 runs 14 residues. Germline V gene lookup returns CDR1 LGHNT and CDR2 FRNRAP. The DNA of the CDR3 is TGTGCTAGTGCGTGGGGGACAGGGCGAGAGACCCAGTACTTC. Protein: CASAWGTGRETQYF.

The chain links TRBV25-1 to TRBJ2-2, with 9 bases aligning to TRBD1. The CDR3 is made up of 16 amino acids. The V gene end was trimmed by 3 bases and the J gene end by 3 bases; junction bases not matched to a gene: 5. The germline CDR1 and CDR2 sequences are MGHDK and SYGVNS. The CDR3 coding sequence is TGTGCCAGCAGTGATCCGGGACAGGGTCACACCGGGGAGCTGTTTTTT. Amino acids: CASSDPGQGHTGELFF.

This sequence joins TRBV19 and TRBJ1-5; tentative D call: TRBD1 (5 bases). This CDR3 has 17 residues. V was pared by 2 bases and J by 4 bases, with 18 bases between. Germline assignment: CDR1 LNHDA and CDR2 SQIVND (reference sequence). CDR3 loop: CASSISGSRGGNQPQHF. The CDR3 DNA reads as TGTGCCAGTAGTATAAGCGGTTCGAGGGGAGGGAATCAGCCCCAGCATTTT.